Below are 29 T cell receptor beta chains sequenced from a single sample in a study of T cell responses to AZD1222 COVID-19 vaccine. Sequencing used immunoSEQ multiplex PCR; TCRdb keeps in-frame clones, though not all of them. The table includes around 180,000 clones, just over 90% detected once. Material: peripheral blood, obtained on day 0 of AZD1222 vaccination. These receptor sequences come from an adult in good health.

The CDR3 spells CASSQGEWGSRGYTF. The DNA of the CDR3 is TGTGCCAGCAGCCAAGGGGAGTGGGGGAGCCGTGGCTACACCTTC. V gene TRBV3-1 (or the pseudogene TRBV3-2) combines with J gene TRBJ1-2; tentative D call: TRBD1 (5 bases). Germline V gene lookup returns CDR1 LGHDT and CDR2 YNNKEL (reference sequence). V was clipped by 1 base and J by 7 bases, with 16 bases between them. CDR3 size: 15 residues.

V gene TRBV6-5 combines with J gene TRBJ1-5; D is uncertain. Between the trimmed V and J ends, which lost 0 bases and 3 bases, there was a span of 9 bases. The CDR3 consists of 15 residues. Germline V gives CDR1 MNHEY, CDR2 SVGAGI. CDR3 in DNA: TGTGCCAGCAGTTACTCGGACGGAACCAATCAGCCCCAGCATTTT. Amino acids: CASSYSDGTNQPQHF.

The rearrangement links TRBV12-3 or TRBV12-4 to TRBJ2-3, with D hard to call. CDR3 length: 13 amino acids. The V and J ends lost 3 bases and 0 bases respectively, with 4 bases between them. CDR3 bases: TGTGCCAGCAGTTTCATCAGCACAGATACGCAGTATTTT. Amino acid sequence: CASSFISTDTQYF.

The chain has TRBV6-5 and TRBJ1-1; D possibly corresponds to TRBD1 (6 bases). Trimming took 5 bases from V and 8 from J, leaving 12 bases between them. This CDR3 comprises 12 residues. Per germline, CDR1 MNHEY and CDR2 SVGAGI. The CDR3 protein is CASSPGTNEAFF. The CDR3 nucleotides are TGTGCCAGCAGTCCCGGGACAAACGAAGCTTTCTTT.

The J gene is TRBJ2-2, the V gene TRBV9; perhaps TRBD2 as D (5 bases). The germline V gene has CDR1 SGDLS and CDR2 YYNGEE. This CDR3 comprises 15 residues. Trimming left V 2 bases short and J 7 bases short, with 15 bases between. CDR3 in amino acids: CASSVGPLGGGELFF. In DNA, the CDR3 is TGTGCCAGCAGCGTCGGGCCCCTCGGAGGCGGGGAGCTGTTTTTT. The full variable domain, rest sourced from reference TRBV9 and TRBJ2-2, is DSGVTQTPKHLITATGQRVTLRCSPRSGDLSVYWYQQSLDQGLQFLIQYYNGEERAKGNILERFSAQQFPDLHSELNLSSLELGDSALYFCASSVGPLGGGELFFGEGSRLTVL.

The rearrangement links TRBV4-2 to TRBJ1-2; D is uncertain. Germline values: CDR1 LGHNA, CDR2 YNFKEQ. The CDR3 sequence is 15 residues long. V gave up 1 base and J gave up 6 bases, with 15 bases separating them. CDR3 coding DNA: TGTGCCAGCAGCCAAGGGATTCAGGAAGCGGATGGCTACACCTTC. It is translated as CASSQGIQEADGYTF.

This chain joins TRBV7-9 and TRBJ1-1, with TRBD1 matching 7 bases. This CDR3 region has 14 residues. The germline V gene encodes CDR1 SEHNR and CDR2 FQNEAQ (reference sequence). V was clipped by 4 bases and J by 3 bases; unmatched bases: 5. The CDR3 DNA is TGTGCCAGCAGCTCACAGGGGAAGGACACTGAAGCTTTCTTT. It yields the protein CASSSQGKDTEAFF.

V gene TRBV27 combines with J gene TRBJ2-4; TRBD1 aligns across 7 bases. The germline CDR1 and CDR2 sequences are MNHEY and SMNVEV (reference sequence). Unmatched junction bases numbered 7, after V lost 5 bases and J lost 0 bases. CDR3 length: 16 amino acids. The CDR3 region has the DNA TGTGCCAGCAGTCCGCTAGGGGGCCTAGCCAAAAACATTCAGTACTTC. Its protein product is CASSPLGGLAKNIQYF.

The CDR3 DNA reads as TGTGCCACCGACAGGGGGCCTGGAAACACCATATATTTT. It is translated as CATDRGPGNTIYF. The V gene is TRBV10-3, the J gene TRBJ1-3; TRBD1 matches at 10 bases. Trimming removed 10 bases from V and 2 bases from J; junction bases left unmatched: 2. The CDR3 has 13 residues. The germline V gene has CDR1 ENHRY and CDR2 SYGVKD.

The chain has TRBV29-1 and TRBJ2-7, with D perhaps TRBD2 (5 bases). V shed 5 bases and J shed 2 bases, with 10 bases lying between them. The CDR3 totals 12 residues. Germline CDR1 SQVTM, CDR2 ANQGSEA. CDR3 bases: TGCAGCGTTTCTGAGGGAGCCTACGAGCAGTACTTC. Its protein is CSVSEGAYEQYF.

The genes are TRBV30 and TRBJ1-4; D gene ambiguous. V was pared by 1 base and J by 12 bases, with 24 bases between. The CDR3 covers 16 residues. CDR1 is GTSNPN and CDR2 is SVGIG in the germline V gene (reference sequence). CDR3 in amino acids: CAWSGPDPPPSVQLFF. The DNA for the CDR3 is TGTGCCTGGAGTGGGCCGGACCCTCCCCCTTCGGTCCAACTGTTTTTT. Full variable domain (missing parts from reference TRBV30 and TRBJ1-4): SQTIHQWPATLVQPVGSPLSLECTVEGTSNPNLYWYRQAAGRGLQLLFYSVGIGQISSEVPQNLSASRPQDRQFILSSKKLLLSDSGFYLCAWSGPDPPPSVQLFFGSGTQLSVL.

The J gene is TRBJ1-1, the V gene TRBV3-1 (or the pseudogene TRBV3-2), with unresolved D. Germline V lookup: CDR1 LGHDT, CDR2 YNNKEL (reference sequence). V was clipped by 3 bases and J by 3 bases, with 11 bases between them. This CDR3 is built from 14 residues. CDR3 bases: TGTGCCAGCAGCCAGGGCCAACGAGACACTGAAGCTTTCTTT. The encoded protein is CASSQGQRDTEAFF.

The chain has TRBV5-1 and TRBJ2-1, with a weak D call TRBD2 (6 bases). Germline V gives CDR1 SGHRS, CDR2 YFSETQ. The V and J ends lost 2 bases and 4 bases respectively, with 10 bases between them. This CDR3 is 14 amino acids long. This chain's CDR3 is CASSFAGTYNEQFF. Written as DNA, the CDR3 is TGCGCCAGCAGCTTTGCGGGGACGTACAATGAGCAGTTCTTC.

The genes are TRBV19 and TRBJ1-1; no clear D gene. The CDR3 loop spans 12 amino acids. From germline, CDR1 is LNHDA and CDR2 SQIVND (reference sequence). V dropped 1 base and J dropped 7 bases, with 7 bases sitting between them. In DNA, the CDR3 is TGTGCCAGTAGTATAGGTCTGAATGAAGCTTTCTTT. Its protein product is CASSIGLNEAFF.

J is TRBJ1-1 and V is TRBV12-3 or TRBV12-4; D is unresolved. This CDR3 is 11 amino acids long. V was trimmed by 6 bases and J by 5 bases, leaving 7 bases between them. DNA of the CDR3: TGTGCCAGCAGCCCAAAAACTGAAGCTTTCTTT. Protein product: CASSPKTEAFF.

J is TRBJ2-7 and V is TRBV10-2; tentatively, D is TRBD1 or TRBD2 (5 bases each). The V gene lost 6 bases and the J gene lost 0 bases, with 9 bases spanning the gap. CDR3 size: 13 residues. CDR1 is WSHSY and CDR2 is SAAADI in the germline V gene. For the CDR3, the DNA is TGCGCCAGCAGACGGGGCAGCTCCTACGAGCAGTACTTC. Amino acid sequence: CASRRGSSYEQYF.

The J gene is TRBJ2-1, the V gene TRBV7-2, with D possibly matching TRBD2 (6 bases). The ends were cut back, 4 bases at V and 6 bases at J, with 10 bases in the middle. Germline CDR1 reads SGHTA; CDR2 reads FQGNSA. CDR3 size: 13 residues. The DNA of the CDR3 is TGTGCCAGCAGCTCGACTAGGGTCAATGAGCAGTTCTTC. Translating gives CASSSTRVNEQFF. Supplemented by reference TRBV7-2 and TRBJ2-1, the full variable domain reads GAGVSQSPSNKVTEKGKDVELRCDPISGHTALYWYRQSLGQGLEFLIYFQGNSAPDKSGLPSDRFSAERTGGSVSTLTIQRTQQEDSAVYLCASSSTRVNEQFFGPGTRLTVL.

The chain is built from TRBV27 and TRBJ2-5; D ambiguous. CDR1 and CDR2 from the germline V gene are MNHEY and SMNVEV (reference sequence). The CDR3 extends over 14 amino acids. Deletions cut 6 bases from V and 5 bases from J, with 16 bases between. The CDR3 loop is CASSQSPGPETQYF. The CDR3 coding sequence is TGTGCCAGCAGCCAATCCCCTGGGCCGGAGACCCAGTACTTC.

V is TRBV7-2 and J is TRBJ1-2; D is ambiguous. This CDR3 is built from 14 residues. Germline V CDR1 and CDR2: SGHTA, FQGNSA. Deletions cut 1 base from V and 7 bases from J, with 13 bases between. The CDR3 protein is CASSLGRQRSGYTF. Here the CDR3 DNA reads TGTGCCAGCAGCTTAGGGCGGCAGCGGAGTGGCTACACCTTC.

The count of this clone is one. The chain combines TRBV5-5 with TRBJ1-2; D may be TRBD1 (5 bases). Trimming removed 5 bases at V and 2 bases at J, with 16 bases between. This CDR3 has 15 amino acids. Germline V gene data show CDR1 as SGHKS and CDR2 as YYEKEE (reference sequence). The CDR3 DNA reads TGTGCCAGCAGGTTTGATTCCGGGGGGAACTATGGCTACACCTTC. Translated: CASRFDSGGNYGYTF.

The CDR3 spells CASSSQGSNQPQHF. The CDR3 coding sequence is TGTGCCAGCAGCTCACAGGGGTCCAATCAGCCCCAGCATTTT. The chain carries TRBV5-4 and TRBJ1-5; 7 bases are shared with TRBD1. CDR1 SGHNT and CDR2 YYREEE come from the germline V gene (reference sequence). Trimming took 3 bases from V and 3 from J; bases not matched to a gene: 3. This CDR3 contains 14 residues.

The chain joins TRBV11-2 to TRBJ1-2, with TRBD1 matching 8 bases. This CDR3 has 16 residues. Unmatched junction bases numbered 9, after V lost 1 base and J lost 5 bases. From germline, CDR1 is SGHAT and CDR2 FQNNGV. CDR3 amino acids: CASSLVPGQARYGYTF. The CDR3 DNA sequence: TGTGCCAGCAGCTTAGTGCCGGGACAGGCGAGATATGGCTACACCTTC. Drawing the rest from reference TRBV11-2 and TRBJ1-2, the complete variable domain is EAGVAQSPRYKIIEKRQSVAFWCNPISGHATLYWYQQILGQGPKLLIQFQNNGVVDDSQLPKDRFSAERLKGVDSTLKIQPAKLEDSAVYLCASSLVPGQARYGYTFGSGTRLTVV.

The chain's CDR3 is CASSLERAASGIYNEQFF. The CDR3 nucleotides read TGTGCCAGCAGCTTAGAGAGGGCGGCTAGCGGAATCTACAATGAGCAGTTCTTC. The chain combines TRBV11-3 with TRBJ2-1, with 7 bases matching TRBD2. Trimming at V came to 0 bases and at J to 3 bases, leaving 11 bases not matched to a gene. The germline V gene has CDR1 SGHNT and CDR2 YENEEA. This CDR3 spans 18 amino acids.

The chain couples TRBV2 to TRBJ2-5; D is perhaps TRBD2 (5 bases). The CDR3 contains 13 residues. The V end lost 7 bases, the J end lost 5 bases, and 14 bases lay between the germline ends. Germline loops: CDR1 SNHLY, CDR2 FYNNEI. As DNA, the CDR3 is TGTGCCAGCACCCGGACTCCCCGGGAGACCCAGTACTTC. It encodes CASTRTPRETQYF.

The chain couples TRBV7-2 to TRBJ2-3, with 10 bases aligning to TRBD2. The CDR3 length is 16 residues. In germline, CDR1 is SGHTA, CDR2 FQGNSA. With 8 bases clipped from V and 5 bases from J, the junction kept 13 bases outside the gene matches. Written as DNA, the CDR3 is TGTGCCAGCCTCATTAGCGGGGGGTCCCTTCGAGATACGCAGTATTTT. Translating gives CASLISGGSLRDTQYF.

In DNA form, the CDR3 reads TGCGCCAGCAGCTTTGGTTGGGCGACTGAGCGGGGGGGCTCTGAGCAGTTCTTC. Protein product: CASSFGWATERGGSEQFF. V gene TRBV5-1 combines with J gene TRBJ2-1, with 10 bases that match TRBD2. V lost 2 bases and J lost 9; bases outside the gene matches: 17. CDR1 SGHRS and CDR2 YFSETQ come from the germline V gene. The CDR3 is 18 amino acids. Combining the CDR3 with reference TRBV5-1 and TRBJ2-1 gives the whole variable domain KAGVTQTPRYLIKTRGQQVTLSCSPISGHRSVSWYQQTPGQGLQFLFEYFSETQRNKGNFPGRFSGRQFSNSRSEMNVSTLELGDSALYLCASSFGWATERGGSEQFFGPGTRLTVL.

The CDR3: CASSLGTSGAGSQYF. For the CDR3, the DNA is TGCGCCAGCAGCTTAGGGACTAGCGGGGCGGGGTCCCAGTACTTC. The rearrangement joins TRBV5-1 to TRBJ2-5, with 13 nucleotides matching TRBD2. The J segment lost 9 bases and the V segment lost 2 bases, leaving 7 bases of the junction unmatched. The germline V gene has CDR1 SGHRS and CDR2 YFSETQ. This CDR3 has 15 residues.

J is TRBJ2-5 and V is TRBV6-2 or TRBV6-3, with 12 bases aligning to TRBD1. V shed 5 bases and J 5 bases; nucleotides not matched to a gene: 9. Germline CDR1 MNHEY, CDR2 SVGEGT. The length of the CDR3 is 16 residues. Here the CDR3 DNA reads TGTGCCAGCAGTCCGGGGGACAGGGGGCCCGGGGAGACCCAGTACTTC. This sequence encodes CASSPGDRGPGETQYF.

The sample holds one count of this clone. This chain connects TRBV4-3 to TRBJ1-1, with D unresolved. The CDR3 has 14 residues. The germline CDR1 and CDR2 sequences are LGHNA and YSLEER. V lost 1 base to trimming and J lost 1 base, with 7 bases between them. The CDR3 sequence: CASSQVWENTEAFF. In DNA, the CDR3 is TGCGCCAGCAGCCAAGTCTGGGAGAACACTGAAGCTTTCTTT.